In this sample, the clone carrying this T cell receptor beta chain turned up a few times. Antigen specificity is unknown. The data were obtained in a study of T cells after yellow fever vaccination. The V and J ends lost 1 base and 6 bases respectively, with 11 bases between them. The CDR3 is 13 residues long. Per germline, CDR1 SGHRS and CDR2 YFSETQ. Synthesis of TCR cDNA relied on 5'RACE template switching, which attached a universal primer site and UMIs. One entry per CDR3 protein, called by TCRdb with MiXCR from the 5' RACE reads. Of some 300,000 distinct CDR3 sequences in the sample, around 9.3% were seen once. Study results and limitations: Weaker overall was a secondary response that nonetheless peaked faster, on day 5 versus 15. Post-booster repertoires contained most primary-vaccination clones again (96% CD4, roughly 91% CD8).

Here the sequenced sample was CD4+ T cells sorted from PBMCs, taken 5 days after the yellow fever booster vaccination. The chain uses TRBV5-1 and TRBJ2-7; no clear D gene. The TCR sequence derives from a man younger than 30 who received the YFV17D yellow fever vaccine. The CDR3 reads CASSLTVAGEQYF. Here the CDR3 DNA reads TGCGCCAGCAGCTTGACTGTAGCAGGCGAGCAGTACTTC.